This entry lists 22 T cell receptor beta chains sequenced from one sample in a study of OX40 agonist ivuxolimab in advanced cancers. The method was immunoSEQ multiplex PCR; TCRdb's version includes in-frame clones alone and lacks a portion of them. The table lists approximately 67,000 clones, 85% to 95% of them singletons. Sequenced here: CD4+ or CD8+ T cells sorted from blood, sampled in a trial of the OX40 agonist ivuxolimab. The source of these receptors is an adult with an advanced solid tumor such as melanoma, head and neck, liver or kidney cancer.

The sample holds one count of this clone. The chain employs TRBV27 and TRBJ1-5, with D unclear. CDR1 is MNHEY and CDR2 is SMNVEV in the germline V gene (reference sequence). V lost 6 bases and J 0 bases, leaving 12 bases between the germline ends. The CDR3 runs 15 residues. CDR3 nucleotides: TGTGCCAGCAGCCAAAGGGCAGCTAGCAATCAGCCCCAGCATTTT. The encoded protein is CASSQRAASNQPQHF.

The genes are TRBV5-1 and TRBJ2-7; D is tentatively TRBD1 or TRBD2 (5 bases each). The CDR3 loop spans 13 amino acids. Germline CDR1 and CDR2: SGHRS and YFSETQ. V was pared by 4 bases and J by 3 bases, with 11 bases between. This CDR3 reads CASSHGADYEQYF. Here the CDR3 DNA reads TGCGCCAGCAGCCACGGGGCAGACTACGAGCAGTACTTC.

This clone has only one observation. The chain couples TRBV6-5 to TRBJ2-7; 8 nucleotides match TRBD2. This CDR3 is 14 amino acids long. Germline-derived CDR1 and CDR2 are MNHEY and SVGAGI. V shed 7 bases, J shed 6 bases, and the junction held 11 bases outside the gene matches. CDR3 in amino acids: CASTYGAGGGEQYF. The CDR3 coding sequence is TGTGCCAGCACCTACGGCGCGGGGGGAGGCGAGCAGTACTTC.

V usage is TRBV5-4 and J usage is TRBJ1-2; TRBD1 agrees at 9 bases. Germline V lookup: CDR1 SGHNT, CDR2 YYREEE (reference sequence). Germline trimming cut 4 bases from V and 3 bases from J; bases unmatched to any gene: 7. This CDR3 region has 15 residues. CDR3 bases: TGTGCCAGCAGCATAACAGGGGGCGTCGACTATGGCTACACCTTC. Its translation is CASSITGGVDYGYTF.

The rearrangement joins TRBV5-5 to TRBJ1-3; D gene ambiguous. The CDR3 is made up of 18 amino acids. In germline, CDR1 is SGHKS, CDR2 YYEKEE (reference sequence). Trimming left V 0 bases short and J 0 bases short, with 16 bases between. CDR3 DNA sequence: TGTGCCAGCAGCTTGGCCATATCTCCGAACCCCTCTGGAAACACCATATATTTT. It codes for CASSLAISPNPSGNTIYF.

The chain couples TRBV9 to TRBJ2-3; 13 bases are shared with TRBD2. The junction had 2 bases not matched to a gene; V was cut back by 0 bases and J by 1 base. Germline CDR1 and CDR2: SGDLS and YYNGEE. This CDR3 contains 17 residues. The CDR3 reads CASSVAGTSGGTDTQYF. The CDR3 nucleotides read TGTGCCAGCAGCGTAGCTGGGACTAGCGGGGGCACAGATACGCAGTATTTT. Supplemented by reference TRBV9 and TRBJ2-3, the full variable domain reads DSGVTQTPKHLITATGQRVTLRCSPRSGDLSVYWYQQSLDQGLQFLIQYYNGEERAKGNILERFSAQQFPDLHSELNLSSLELGDSALYFCASSVAGTSGGTDTQYFGPGTRLTVL.

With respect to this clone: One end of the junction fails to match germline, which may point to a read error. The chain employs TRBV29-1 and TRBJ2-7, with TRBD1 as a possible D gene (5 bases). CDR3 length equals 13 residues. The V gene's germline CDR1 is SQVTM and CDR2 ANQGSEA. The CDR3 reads CSAETTDSYEQYF. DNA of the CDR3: TGCAGCGCTGAAACGACAGACTCCTACGAGCAGTACTTC.

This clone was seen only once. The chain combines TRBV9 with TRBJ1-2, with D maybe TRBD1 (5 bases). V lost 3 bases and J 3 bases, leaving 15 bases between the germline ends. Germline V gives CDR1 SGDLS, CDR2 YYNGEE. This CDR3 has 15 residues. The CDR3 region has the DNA TGTGCCAGCAGCGGCCGGGTCTCGGGGGACTATGGCTACACCTTC. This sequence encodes CASSGRVSGDYGYTF.

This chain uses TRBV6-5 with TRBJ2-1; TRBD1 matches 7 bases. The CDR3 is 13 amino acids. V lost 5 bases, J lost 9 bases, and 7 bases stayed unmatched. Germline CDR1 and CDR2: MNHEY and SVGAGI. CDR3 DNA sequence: TGTGCCAGCAGTCGACTCGGGACAGCTGAGCAGTTCTTC. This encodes CASSRLGTAEQFF.

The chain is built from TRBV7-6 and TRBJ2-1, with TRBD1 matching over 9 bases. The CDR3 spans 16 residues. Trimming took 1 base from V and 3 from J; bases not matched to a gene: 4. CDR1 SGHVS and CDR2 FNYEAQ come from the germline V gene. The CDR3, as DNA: TGTGCCAGCAGCTTAGGGGACAGGGCGGGCTACAATGAGCAGTTCTTC. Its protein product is CASSLGDRAGYNEQFF.

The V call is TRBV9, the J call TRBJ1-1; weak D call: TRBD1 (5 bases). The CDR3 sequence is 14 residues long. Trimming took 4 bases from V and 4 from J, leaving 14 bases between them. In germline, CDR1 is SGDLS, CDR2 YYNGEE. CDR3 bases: TGTGCCAGCAGCCCGGGTGGGAGGGGCACTGAAGCTTTCTTT. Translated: CASSPGGRGTEAFF. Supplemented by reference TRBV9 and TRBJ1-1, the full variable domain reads DSGVTQTPKHLITATGQRVTLRCSPRSGDLSVYWYQQSLDQGLQFLIQYYNGEERAKGNILERFSAQQFPDLHSELNLSSLELGDSALYFCASSPGGRGTEAFFGQGTRLTVV.

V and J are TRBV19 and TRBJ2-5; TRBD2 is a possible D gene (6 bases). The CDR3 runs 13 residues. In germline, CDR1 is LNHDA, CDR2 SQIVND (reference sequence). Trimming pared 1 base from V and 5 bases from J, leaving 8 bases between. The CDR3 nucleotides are TGTGCCAGTAGTATAGCGGAGGGGGAGACCCAGTACTTC. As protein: CASSIAEGETQYF.

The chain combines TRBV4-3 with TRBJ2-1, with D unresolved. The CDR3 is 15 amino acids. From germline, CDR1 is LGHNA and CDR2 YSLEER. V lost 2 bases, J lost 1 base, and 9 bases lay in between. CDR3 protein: CASSQFGDSYNEQFF. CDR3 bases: TGCGCCAGCAGCCAATTTGGGGATTCCTACAATGAGCAGTTCTTC.

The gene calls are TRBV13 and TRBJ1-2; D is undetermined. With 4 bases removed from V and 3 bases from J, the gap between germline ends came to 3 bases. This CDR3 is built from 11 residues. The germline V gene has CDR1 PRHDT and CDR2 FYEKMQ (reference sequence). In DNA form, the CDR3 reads TGTGCCAGCAGCTCGTACTATGGCTACACCTTC. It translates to CASSSYYGYTF. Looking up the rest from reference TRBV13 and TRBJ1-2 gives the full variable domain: AAGVIQSPRHLIKEKRETATLKCYPIPRHDTVYWYQQGPGQDPQFLISFYEKMQSDKGSIPDRFSAQQFSDYHSELNMSSLELGDSALYFCASSSYYGYTFGSGTRLTVV.

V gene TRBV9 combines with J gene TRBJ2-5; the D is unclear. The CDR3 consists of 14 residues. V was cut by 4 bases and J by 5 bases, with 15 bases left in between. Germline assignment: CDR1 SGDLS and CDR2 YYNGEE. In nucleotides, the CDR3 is TGTGCCAGCAGCCCTGCACTCACGAGGGAGACCCAGTACTTC. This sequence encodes CASSPALTRETQYF.

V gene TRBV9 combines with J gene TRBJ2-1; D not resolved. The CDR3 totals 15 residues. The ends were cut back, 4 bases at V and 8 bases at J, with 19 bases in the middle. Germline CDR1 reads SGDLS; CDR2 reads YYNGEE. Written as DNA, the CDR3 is TGTGCCAGCAGCTTGGGTACCCGCAGGCATGATGAGCAGTTCTTC. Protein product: CASSLGTRRHDEQFF.

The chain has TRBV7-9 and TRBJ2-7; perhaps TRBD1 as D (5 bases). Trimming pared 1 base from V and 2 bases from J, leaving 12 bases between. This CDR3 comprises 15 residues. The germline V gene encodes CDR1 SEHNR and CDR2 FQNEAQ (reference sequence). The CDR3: CASSLVGLFTYEQYF. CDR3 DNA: TGTGCCAGCAGCTTAGTGGGGCTTTTTACCTACGAGCAGTACTTC.

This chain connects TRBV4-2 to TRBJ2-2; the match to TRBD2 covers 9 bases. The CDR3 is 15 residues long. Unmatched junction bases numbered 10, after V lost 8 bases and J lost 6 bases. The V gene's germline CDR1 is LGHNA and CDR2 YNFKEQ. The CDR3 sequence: CASDNPGLAPGELFF. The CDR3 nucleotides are TGTGCCAGCGATAATCCGGGACTAGCTCCCGGGGAGCTGTTTTTT.

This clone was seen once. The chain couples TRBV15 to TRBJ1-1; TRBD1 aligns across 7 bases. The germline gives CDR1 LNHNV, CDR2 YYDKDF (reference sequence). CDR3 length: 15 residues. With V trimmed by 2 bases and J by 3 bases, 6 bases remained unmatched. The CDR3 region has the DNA TGTGCCACCAGCAGATTTACAGGGGAGTACACTGAAGCTTTCTTT. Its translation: CATSRFTGEYTEAFF.

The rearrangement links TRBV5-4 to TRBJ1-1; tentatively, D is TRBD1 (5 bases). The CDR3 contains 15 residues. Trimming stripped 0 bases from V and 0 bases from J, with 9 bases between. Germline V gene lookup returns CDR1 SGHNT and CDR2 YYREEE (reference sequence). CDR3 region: CASSLDRGMNTEAFF. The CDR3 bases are TGTGCCAGCAGCTTGGATAGGGGCATGAACACTGAAGCTTTCTTT.

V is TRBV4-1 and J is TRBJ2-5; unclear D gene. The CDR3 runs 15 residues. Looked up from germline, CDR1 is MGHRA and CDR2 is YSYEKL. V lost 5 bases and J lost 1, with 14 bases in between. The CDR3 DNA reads TGCGCCAGCAGCGCCCGATTATTAGCCCAAGAGACCCAGTACTTC. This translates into CASSARLLAQETQYF.

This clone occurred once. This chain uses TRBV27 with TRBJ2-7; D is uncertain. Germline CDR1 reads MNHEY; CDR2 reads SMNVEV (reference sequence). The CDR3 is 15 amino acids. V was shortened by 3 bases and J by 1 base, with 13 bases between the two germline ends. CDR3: CASSFNPMGSYEQYF. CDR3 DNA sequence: TGTGCCAGCAGTTTCAACCCGATGGGTTCCTACGAGCAGTACTTC.